This T cell receptor beta chain is drawn from a study of blood T cell repertoires in COVID-19. Study-level information: Some COVID-19 samples were acute and others convalescent; all came from the United States, Italy and Spain. PBMCs, B-cell-depleted T cells, or T cells provided the cDNA or gDNA that made up the material.

CDR3 length: 14 residues. Germline V gene lookup returns CDR1 KGHDR and CDR2 SFDVKD. V lost 6 bases to trimming and J lost 8 bases; unmatched junction nucleotides: 9. In the original analysis: Reference gene primer amplification in the assay estimated nucleated cell counts. Using immunoSEQ multiplex PCR, the repertoire was profiled, and TCRdb retains in-frame clones only, with some absent. Clonal size and the V and J genes are those of that table, whereas D and trimming came from the DNA. The sample holds 130,000 or so clones, approximately 80% seen once. This chain joins TRBV24-1 and TRBJ2-1; 7 bases fit TRBD2. This sequence originates from a human donor in a cohort sampled during active COVID-19. Sequenced input: peripheral blood. DNA for the CDR3: TGTGCCACCAGTCGAGGGGAGGGTGCAGATGAGCAGTTCTTC. Its translation: CATSRGEGADEQFF.